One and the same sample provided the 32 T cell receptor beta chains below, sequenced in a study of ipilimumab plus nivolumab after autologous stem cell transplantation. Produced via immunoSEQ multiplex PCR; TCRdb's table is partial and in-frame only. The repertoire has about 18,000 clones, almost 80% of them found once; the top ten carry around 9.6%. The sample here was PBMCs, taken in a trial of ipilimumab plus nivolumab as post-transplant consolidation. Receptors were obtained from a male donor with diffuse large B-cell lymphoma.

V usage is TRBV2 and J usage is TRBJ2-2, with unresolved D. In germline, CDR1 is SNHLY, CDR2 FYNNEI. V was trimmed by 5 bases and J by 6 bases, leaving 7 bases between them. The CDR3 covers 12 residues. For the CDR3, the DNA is TGTGCCAGCAGTCCGACTCCCGGGGAGCTGTTTTTT. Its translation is CASSPTPGELFF.

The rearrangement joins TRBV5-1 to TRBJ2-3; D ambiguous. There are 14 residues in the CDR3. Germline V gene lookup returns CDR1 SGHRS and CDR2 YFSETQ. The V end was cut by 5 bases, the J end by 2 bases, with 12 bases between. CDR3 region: CASSLERPTDTQYF. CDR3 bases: TGCGCCAGCAGTTTAGAAAGACCCACAGATACGCAGTATTTT.

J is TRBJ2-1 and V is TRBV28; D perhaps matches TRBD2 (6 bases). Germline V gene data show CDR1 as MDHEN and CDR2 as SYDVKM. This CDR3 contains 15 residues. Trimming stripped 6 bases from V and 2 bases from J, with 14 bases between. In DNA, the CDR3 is TGTGCCAGCAGGGGTGGCGGGGTTACCTACAATGAGCAGTTCTTC. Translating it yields CASRGGGVTYNEQFF. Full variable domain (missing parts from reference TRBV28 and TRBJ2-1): DVKVTQSSRYLVKRTGEKVFLECVQDMDHENMFWYRQDPGLGLRLIYFSYDVKMKEKGDIPEGYSVSREKKERFSLILESASTNQTSMYLCASRGGGVTYNEQFFGPGTRLTVL.

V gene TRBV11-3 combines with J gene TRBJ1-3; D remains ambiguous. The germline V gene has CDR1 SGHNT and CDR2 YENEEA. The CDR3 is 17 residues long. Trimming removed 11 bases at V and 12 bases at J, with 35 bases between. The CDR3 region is CAGNLIATEELRKHIYF. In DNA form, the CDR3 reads TGTGCCGGCAATCTTATCGCCACTGAAGAGCTAAGGAAACACATATATTTT.

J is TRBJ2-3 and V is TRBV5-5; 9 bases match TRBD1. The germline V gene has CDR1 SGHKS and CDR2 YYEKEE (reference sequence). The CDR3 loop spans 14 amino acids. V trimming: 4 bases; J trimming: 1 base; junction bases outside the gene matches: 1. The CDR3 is CASSRTGGTDTQYF. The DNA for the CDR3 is TGTGCCAGCAGCAGGACAGGGGGCACAGATACGCAGTATTTT. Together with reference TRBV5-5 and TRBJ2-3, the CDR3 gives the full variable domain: DAGVTQSPTHLIKTRGQQVTLRCSPISGHKSVSWYQQVLGQGPQFIFQYYEKEERGRGNFPDRFSARQFPNYSSELNVNALLLGDSALYLCASSRTGGTDTQYFGPGTRLTVL.

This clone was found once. In DNA form, the CDR3 reads TGTGCCAGTGGCCCCGGGCAGGCGAACACCGGGGAGCTGTTTTTT. This encodes CASGPGQANTGELFF. The chain links TRBV19 to TRBJ2-2; D gene ambiguous. Germline loops: CDR1 LNHDA, CDR2 SQIVND (reference sequence). The CDR3 has 15 residues. The germline V and J ends were trimmed by 8 bases and 0 bases, with 13 bases remaining between them.

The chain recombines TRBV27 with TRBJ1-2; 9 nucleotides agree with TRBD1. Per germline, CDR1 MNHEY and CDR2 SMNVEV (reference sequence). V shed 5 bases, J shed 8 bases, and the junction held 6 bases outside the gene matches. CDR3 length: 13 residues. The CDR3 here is CASSPWTGEGYTF. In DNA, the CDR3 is TGTGCCAGCAGTCCATGGACAGGGGAGGGCTACACCTTC.

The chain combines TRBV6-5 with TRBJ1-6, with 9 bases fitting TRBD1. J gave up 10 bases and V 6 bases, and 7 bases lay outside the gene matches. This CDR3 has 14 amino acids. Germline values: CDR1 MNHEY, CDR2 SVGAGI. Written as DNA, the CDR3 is TGTGCCAGCAGAGCGACAGGGGGAGGCTCACCCCTCCACTTT. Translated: CASRATGGGSPLHF.

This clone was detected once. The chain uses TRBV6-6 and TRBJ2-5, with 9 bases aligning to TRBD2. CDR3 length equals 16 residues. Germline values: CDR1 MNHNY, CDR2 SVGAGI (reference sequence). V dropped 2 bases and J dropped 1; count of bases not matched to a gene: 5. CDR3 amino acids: CASSYPAGGFQETQYF. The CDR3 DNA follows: TGTGCCAGCAGTTACCCAGCGGGGGGTTTCCAAGAGACCCAGTACTTC.

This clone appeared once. The CDR3 DNA sequence: TGTGCCATCAGTGAGTCTCCGGACGAACCCAATGAGCAGTTCTTC. Translation gives CAISESPDEPNEQFF. The rearrangement joins TRBV10-3 to TRBJ2-1; the D is unclear. The V gene's germline CDR1 is ENHRY and CDR2 SYGVKD. V dropped 0 bases and J dropped 6 bases, with 12 bases sitting between them. The CDR3 is made up of 15 amino acids.

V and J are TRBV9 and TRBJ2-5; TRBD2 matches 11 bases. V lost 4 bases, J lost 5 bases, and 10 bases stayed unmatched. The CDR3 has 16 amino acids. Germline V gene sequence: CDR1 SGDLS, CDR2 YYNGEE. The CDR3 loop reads CASSPFVAGGRETQYF. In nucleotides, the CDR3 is TGTGCCAGCAGCCCCTTTGTAGCGGGGGGGCGGGAGACCCAGTACTTC.

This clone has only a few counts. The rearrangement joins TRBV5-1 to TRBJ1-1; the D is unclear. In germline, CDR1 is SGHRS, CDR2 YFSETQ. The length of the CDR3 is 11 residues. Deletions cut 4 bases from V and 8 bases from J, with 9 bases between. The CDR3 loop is CASSQNKEAFF. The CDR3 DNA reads TGCGCCAGCAGCCAAAACAAGGAAGCTTTCTTT.

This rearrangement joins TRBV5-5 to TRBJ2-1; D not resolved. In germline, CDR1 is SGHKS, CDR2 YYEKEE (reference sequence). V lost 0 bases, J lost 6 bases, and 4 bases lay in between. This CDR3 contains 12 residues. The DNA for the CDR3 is TGTGCCAGCAGCTTGGGACTCAATGAGCAGTTCTTC. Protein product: CASSLGLNEQFF. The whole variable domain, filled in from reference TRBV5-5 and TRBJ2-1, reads DAGVTQSPTHLIKTRGQQVTLRCSPISGHKSVSWYQQVLGQGPQFIFQYYEKEERGRGNFPDRFSARQFPNYSSELNVNALLLGDSALYLCASSLGLNEQFFGPGTRLTVL.

The chain's CDR3 is CASSTSNEQFF. The DNA of the CDR3 is TGTGCCAGCAGCACCAGCAATGAGCAGTTCTTC. The chain recombines TRBV9 with TRBJ2-1; D unclear. V lost 4 bases and J 6 bases, leaving 5 bases between the germline ends. CDR1 SGDLS and CDR2 YYNGEE come from the germline V gene. CDR3 length: 11 residues.

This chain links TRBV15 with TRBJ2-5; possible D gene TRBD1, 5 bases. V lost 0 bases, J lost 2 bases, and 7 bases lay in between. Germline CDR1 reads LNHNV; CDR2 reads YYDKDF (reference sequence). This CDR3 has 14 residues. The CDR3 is CATSRDRQQETQYF. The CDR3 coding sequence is TGTGCCACCAGCAGAGATCGACAGCAAGAGACCCAGTACTTC.

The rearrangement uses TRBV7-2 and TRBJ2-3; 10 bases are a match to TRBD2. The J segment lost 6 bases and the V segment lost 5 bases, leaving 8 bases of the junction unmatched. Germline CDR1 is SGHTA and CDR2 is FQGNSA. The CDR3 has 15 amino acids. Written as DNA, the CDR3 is TGTGCCAGCAGCCCCCAGGAGCGGGGGGGGGATACGCAGTATTTT. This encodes CASSPQERGGDTQYF.

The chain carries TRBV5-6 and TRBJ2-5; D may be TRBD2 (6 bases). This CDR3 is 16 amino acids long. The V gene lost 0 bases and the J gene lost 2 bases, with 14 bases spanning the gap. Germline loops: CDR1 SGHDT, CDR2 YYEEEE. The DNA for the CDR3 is TGTGCCAGCAGCTTGGCCCCGGGACTGGCTCAAGAGACCCAGTACTTC. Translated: CASSLAPGLAQETQYF.

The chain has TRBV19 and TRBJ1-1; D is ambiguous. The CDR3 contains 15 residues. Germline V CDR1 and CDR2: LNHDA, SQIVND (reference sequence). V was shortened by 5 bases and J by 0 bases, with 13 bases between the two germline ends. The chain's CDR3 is CASSAQPRVNTEAFF. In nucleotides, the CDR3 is TGTGCCAGTAGTGCTCAACCTCGGGTGAACACTGAAGCTTTCTTT.

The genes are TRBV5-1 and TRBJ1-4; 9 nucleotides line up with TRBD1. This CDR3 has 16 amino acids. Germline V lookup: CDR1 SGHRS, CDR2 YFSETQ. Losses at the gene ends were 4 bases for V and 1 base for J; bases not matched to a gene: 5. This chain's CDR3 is CASSRMGQGTNEKLFF. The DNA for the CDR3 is TGCGCCAGCAGCCGAATGGGACAGGGAACTAATGAAAAACTGTTTTTT.

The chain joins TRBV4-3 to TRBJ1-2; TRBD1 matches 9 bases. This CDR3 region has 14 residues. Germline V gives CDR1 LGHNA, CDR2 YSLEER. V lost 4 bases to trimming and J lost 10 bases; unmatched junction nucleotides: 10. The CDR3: CASSRGTGYFDYTF. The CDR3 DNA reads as TGCGCCAGCAGCCGCGGGACAGGGTATTTCGACTACACCTTC.

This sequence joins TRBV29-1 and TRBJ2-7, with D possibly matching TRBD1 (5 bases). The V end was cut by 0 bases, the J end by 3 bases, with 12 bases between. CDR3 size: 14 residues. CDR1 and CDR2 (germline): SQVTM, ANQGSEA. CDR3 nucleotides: TGCAGCGTTGAAGATGAGAAGGGGCGCTACGAGCAGTACTTC. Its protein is CSVEDEKGRYEQYF.

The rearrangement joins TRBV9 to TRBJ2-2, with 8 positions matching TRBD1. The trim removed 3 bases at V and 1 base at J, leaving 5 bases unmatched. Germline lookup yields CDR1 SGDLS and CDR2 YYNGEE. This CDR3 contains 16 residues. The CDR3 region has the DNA TGTGCCAGCAGCGCCCGGACAGGGCTGAACACCGGGGAGCTGTTTTTT. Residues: CASSARTGLNTGELFF.

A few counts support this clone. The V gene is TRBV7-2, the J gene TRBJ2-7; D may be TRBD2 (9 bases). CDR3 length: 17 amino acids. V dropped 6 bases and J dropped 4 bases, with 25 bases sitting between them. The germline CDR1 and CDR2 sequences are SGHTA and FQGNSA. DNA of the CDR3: TGTGCCAGCAGTCCCAGGGGGCTAGCGGGGCCGAGTTACGAGCAGTACTTC. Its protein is CASSPRGLAGPSYEQYF.

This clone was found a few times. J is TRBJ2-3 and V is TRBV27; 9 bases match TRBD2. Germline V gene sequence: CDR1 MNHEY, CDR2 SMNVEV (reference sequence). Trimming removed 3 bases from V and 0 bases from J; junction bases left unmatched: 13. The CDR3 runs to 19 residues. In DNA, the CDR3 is TGTGCCAGCAGTTTCCTTGCGGCGGGGGGGACTATTAGCACAGATACGCAGTATTTT. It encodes CASSFLAAGGTISTDTQYF.

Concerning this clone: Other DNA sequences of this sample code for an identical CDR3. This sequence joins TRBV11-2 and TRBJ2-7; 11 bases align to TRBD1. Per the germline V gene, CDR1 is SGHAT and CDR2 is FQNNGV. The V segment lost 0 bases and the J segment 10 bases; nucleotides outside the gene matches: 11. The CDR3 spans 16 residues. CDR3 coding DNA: TGTGCCAGCAGCTTAGAAGGGGGGGACAGGGGGTTTATTCAGTACTTC. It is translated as CASSLEGGDRGFIQYF.

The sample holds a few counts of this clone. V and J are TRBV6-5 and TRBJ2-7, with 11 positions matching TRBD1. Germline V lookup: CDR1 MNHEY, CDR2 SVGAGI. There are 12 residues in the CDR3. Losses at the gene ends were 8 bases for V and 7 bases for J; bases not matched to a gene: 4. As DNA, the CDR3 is TGTGCCAGCGTGGGGACAGGGGGAGAGCAGTACTTC. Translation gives CASVGTGGEQYF.

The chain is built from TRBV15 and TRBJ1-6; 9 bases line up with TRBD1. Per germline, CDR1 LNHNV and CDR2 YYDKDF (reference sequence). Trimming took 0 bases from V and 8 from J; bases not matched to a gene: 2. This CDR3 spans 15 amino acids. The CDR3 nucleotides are TGTGCCACCAGCAGAGAGACAGGGGGTTATTCACCCCTCCACTTT. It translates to CATSRETGGYSPLHF.

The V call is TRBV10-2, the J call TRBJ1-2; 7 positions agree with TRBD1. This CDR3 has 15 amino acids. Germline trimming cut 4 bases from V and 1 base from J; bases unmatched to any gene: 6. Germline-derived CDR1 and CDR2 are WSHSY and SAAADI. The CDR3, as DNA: TGCGCCAGCAGTGGGGGGGACAGCCTTAACTATGGCTACACCTTC. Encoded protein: CASSGGDSLNYGYTF.

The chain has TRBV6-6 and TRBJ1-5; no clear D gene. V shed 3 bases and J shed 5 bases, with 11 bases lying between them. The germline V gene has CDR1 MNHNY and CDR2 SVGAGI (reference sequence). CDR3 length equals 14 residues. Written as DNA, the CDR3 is TGTGCCAGCAGTTATCGGGCCGGTGATCAGCCCCAGCATTTT. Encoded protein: CASSYRAGDQPQHF.

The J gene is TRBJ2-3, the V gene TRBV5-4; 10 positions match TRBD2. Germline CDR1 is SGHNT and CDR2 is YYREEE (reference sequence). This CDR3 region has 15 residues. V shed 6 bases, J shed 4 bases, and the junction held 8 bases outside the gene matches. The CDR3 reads CASTLRSGGADTQYF. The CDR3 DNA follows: TGTGCCAGCACCCTGAGGAGCGGGGGGGCAGATACGCAGTATTTT.

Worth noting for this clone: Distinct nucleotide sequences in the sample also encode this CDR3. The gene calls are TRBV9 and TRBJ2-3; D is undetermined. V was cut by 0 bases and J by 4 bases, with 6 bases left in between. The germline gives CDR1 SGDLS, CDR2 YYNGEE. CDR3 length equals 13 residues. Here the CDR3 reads CASSVGRSDTQYF. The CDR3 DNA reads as TGTGCCAGCAGCGTAGGGCGATCAGATACGCAGTATTTT.

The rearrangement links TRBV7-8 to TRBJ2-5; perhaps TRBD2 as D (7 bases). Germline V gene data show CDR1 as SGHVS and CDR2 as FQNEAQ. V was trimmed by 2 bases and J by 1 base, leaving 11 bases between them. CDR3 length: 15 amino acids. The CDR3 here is CASSLRRGPQETQYF. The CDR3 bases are TGTGCCAGCAGCTTACGGCGGGGGCCCCAAGAGACCCAGTACTTC.